Following are 26 T cell receptor beta chains from one sample sequenced in a study of T cell clusters in autoimmune cytopenias. Each sample's input was 250 ng genomic DNA, some 34,000 genome equivalents. Multiplex touch-down PCR amplified TRB using TRB-A and TRB-B pools in one tube. TCRdb re-called the multiplex PCR reads and gives one entry per CDR3 protein, without DNA. This sample's table has some 7,000 distinct CDR3 sequences. These records were also assigned to another study, of T cell repertoires in aging, cancer and after chemotherapy.

The sequenced sample consisted of peripheral blood. The receptors originated from a human donor in good health.

V is TRBV5-6 and J is TRBJ1-2; TCRdb picks TRBD1, but there is no DNA to check that call. This CDR3 contains 17 residues. Per the germline V gene, CDR1 is SGHDT and CDR2 is YYEEEE. This CDR3 is CASSLDGTGGIFYGYTF.

V usage is TRBV15 and J usage is TRBJ1-4; TCRdb's D call, TRBD1, is unchecked because there is no DNA. Germline V gene sequence: CDR1 LNHNV, CDR2 YYDKDF (reference sequence). CDR3 length: 14 amino acids. The CDR3 reads CATSIGQGSEKLFF.

The chain couples TRBV20-1 to TRBJ2-1; TCRdb's D call, TRBD1, is unchecked because there is no DNA. Germline lookup yields CDR1 DFQATT and CDR2 SNEGSKA (reference sequence). This CDR3 is 14 amino acids long. CDR3 protein: CSARFPGGTHEQFF.

V gene TRBV30 combines with J gene TRBJ2-2; lacking DNA, the TRBD1 call made by TCRdb goes unchecked. Germline V gene sequence: CDR1 GTSNPN, CDR2 SVGIG (reference sequence). The CDR3 contains 14 residues. CDR3 sequence reads: CAWSLRTGTGELFF. Full variable domain (outside the CDR3, taken from reference TRBV30 and TRBJ2-2): SQTIHQWPATLVQPVGSPLSLECTVEGTSNPNLYWYRQAAGRGLQLLFYSVGIGQISSEVPQNLSASRPQDRQFILSSKKLLLSDSGFYLCAWSLRTGTGELFFGEGSRLTVL.

Measured by frequency, this clonotype is medium-sized. The rearrangement joins TRBV29-1 to TRBJ2-7; TCRdb's D call, TRBD1, is unchecked because there is no DNA. Germline V gene lookup returns CDR1 SQVTM and CDR2 ANQGSEA. The CDR3 runs to 13 residues. The CDR3 protein is CSVSQRGGHEQYF.

This clonotype is labeled medium-sized based on frequency. The chain employs TRBV6-2 or TRBV6-3 and TRBJ2-7; TCRdb selects TRBD1, and the lack of DNA leaves this call unchecked. Germline V CDR1 and CDR2: MNHEY, SVGEGT. This CDR3 has 13 amino acids. The CDR3 loop reads CASSSSGGYEQYF.

This chain joins TRBV5-6 and TRBJ2-7; the D call from TCRdb, TRBD1, cannot be confirmed without DNA. Germline CDR1 is SGHDT and CDR2 is YYEEEE. The CDR3 covers 13 residues. The CDR3 spells CASSGVVGHEQYF. Combining the CDR3 with reference TRBV5-6 and TRBJ2-7 gives the whole variable domain DAGVTQSPTHLIKTRGQQVTLRCSPKSGHDTVSWYQQALGQGPQFIFQYYEEEERQRGNFPDRFSGHQFPNYSSELNVNALLLGDSALYLCASSGVVGHEQYFGPGTRLTVT.

By frequency, this clonotype registers medium-sized. The rearrangement uses TRBV12-3 or TRBV12-4 and TRBJ2-5; TCRdb indicates TRBD1, and absent DNA this call remains unverified. The CDR3 sequence is 13 residues long. The CDR3 loop is CASSPDYQETQYF.

J is TRBJ1-1 and V is TRBV6-1; absent DNA, TCRdb's TRBD1 call cannot be checked. Germline V lookup: CDR1 MNHNS, CDR2 SASEGT. The CDR3 sequence is 20 residues long. CDR3 sequence reads: CASSELKAGMGRLMNTEAFF.

This clonotype is called medium-sized based on its frequency. V usage is TRBV12-3 or TRBV12-4 and J usage is TRBJ1-2; TCRdb picks TRBD1, but there is no DNA to check that call. The CDR3 is made up of 13 amino acids. This CDR3 is CASSLSQGYGYTF.

V and J are TRBV20-1 and TRBJ2-5; TCRdb's D call of TRBD2 is untestable without DNA. CDR1 is DFQATT and CDR2 is SNEGSKA in the germline V gene (reference sequence). The CDR3 is made up of 14 amino acids. The CDR3: CSATGDKTGETQYF.

J is TRBJ1-1 and V is TRBV20-1; TCRdb designates TRBD1, a call that cannot be tested without DNA. Germline V gene lookup returns CDR1 DFQATT and CDR2 SNEGSKA (reference sequence). The CDR3 sequence is 20 residues long. CDR3 amino acids: CSATRPLLWTGSFMNTEAFF.

The genes are TRBV6-1 and TRBJ2-7; TCRdb reports TRBD1, a call that lacks DNA to check it against. The CDR3 contains 14 residues. Per germline, CDR1 MNHNS and CDR2 SASEGT. This CDR3 reads CASSPDRVSYEQYF.

In terms of frequency, this clonotype is medium-sized. The chain has TRBV19 and TRBJ2-2. In germline, CDR1 is LNHDA, CDR2 SQIVND (reference sequence). The CDR3 totals 13 residues. This CDR3 is CAGKTTNTGELFF.

This clonotype is classed as medium-sized by frequency. The genes are TRBV5-6 and TRBJ2-7; the TCRdb D gene call, TRBD2, has no DNA to confirm it. Per germline, CDR1 SGHDT and CDR2 YYEEEE. This CDR3 has 13 amino acids. Here the CDR3 reads CASSLPGTHEQYF.

The V and J genes are TRBV6-1 and TRBJ2-6; TCRdb gives TRBD1 as the D gene, but with no DNA this cannot be confirmed. The length of the CDR3 is 16 residues. Germline V gene data show CDR1 as MNHNS and CDR2 as SASEGT. Here the CDR3 reads CASTPVGDSGANVLTF.

The rearrangement uses TRBV5-4 and TRBJ1-6; with no DNA, the TCRdb D assignment of TRBD1 cannot be verified. CDR1 is SGHNT, CDR2 YYREEE, per germline (reference sequence). The CDR3 sequence is 15 residues long. The CDR3 sequence is CASSLAGRVNSPLHF.

The rearrangement links TRBV19 to TRBJ2-1; the TRBD1 assignment by TCRdb is unverifiable without DNA. Germline V gene data show CDR1 as LNHDA and CDR2 as SQIVND (reference sequence). This CDR3 has 17 amino acids. The CDR3 spells CATQGLLGGYSYNEQFF.

The chain has TRBV18 and TRBJ2-3; TCRdb picks TRBD1, but there is no DNA to check that call. Germline CDR1 is KGHSH and CDR2 is LQKENI. This CDR3 comprises 15 residues. CDR3 protein: CATQPGTGLIDTQYF.

This clonotype is classed as medium-sized by frequency. V and J are TRBV12-3 or TRBV12-4 and TRBJ2-5; TCRdb selects TRBD1, and the lack of DNA leaves this call unchecked. This CDR3 has 13 residues. This CDR3 is CASSLRGRETQYF.

V gene TRBV10-3 combines with J gene TRBJ2-5; without DNA, the TCRdb call of TRBD2 cannot be checked. This CDR3 has 14 amino acids. CDR1 ENHRY and CDR2 SYGVKD come from the germline V gene. The CDR3 protein is CAISDYAGGETQYF.

This clonotype ranks as medium-sized in terms of frequency. This chain joins TRBV6-6 and TRBJ2-5. The CDR3 has 12 amino acids. The germline V gene encodes CDR1 MNHNY and CDR2 SVGAGI (reference sequence). The CDR3 loop reads CASSLGQETQYF.

Measured by frequency, this clonotype is medium-sized (0.01 to 0.1%). The chain carries TRBV19 and TRBJ1-5; TCRdb indicates TRBD1, and absent DNA this call remains unverified. The germline V gene encodes CDR1 LNHDA and CDR2 SQIVND (reference sequence). The CDR3 is 15 residues long. The CDR3 sequence is CASSNWVQVNQPQHF. The full variable domain, in which reference TRBV19 and TRBJ1-5 provide the parts outside the CDR3, is DGGITQSPKYLFRKEGQNVTLSCEQNLNHDAMYWYRQDPGQGLRLIYYSQIVNDFQKGDIAEGYSVSREKKESFPLTVTSAQKNPTAFYLCASSNWVQVNQPQHFGDGTRLSIL.

V usage is TRBV5-3 and J usage is TRBJ2-3. TRBV5-3 qualifies as an ORF whose function is uncertain. The CDR3 has 12 residues. CDR3 sequence reads: CASSRRTDTQYF.

This clonotype is deemed medium-sized by its frequency. This chain uses TRBV6-5 with TRBJ1-6; TCRdb's D call of TRBD1 is untestable without DNA. Germline V gene data show CDR1 as MNHEY and CDR2 as SVGAGI. The CDR3 extends over 12 amino acids. The CDR3 here is CASLGDNSPLHF.

The chain combines TRBV27 with TRBJ1-4; the D gene TCRdb calls, TRBD1, cannot be checked with no DNA. Germline CDR1 is MNHEY and CDR2 is SMNVEV (reference sequence). The CDR3 is made up of 14 amino acids. The CDR3 protein is CASSSRDGGEKLFF.